A single sample is the source of the 31 T cell receptor beta chains below, sequenced in a study of Graves' ophthalmopathy and Graves' hyperthyroidism. RNA transcripts provided the template for amplifying TCR beta CDR3 regions. First-round RT-PCR with HTBI primers preceded a second-round multiplex PCR. TCRdb called the multiplex PCR reads again in MiXCR, with one record for every CDR3 protein. The sample carries fewer than 250,000 distinct CDR3 sequences, less than 30% recorded once. Specimen: peripheral blood. These receptors all come from a man aged 45-65 years with Graves' ophthalmopathy.

This clonotype showed up many times. The chain carries TRBV20-1 and TRBJ1-1, with D uncertain. CDR3 length: 11 amino acids. V lost 5 bases and J 3 bases, leaving 7 bases between the germline ends. Germline CDR1 and CDR2: DFQATT and SNEGSKA (reference sequence). CDR3 coding DNA: TGCAGTGCTCGAGGAGACACTGAAGCTTTCTTT. It is translated as CSARGDTEAFF.

This clonotype was seen repeatedly, ten times or more. The chain employs TRBV6-1 and TRBJ2-5; 7 nucleotides align to TRBD2. Losses at the gene ends were 5 bases for V and 12 bases for J; bases not matched to a gene: 6. Per the germline V gene, CDR1 is MNHNS and CDR2 is SASEGT. CDR3 length: 11 residues. Here the CDR3 reads CASSPGEGEYF. DNA of the CDR3: TGTGCCAGCAGTCCCGGGGAGGGCGAGTACTTC.

This clonotype was recorded many times. V is TRBV12-3 or TRBV12-4 and J is TRBJ2-2; tentative D call: TRBD2 (6 bases). CDR3 length: 13 amino acids. Trimming removed 6 bases from V and 4 bases from J, with 9 bases in between. The CDR3 region has the DNA TGTGCCAGCAGCGGGACTTCCACCGGGGAGCTGTTTTTT. It is translated as CASSGTSTGELFF.

This clonotype has at least ten counts. The chain couples TRBV6-5 to TRBJ2-7; 10 bases line up with TRBD2. Germline lookup yields CDR1 MNHEY and CDR2 SVGAGI. Trimming took 7 bases from V and 3 from J; bases not matched to a gene: 3. This CDR3 is 13 amino acids long. DNA of the CDR3: TGTGCCAGCACGACTAGCGGGTTCTACGAGCAGTACTTC. Amino acids: CASTTSGFYEQYF.

V gene TRBV20-1 combines with J gene TRBJ2-7; 7 bases align to TRBD1. V dropped 2 bases and J dropped 2; count of bases not matched to a gene: 6. Germline V lookup: CDR1 DFQATT, CDR2 SNEGSKA (reference sequence). CDR3 length: 14 residues. The CDR3 spells CSARPGTATYEQYF. The CDR3, as DNA: TGCAGTGCTAGACCTGGGACAGCCACCTACGAGCAGTACTTC.

At least ten counts were recorded for this clonotype. The V gene is TRBV7-2, the J gene TRBJ1-6; D gene uncertain. Trimming cost V 0 bases and J 6 bases, with 6 bases left between them. The CDR3 runs 14 residues. CDR1 is SGHTA and CDR2 is FQGNSA in the germline V gene. CDR3: CASSLAQTNSPLHF. Here the CDR3 DNA reads TGTGCCAGCAGCTTAGCACAGACTAATTCACCCCTCCACTTT.

The table lists this clonotype with many counts. The chain links TRBV6-2 or TRBV6-3 to TRBJ1-5; no clear D. Germline V gene data show CDR1 as MNHEY and CDR2 as SVGEGT. Trimming pared 5 bases from V and 6 bases from J, leaving 14 bases between. The CDR3 covers 14 residues. CDR3: CASSPGILGQPQHF. The CDR3 DNA reads TGTGCCAGCAGTCCCGGAATCCTAGGTCAGCCCCAGCATTTT.

This clonotype was seen at least ten times. This chain uses TRBV20-1 with TRBJ2-7, with 9 bases matching TRBD1. With 5 bases clipped from V and 2 bases from J, the junction kept 7 bases outside the gene matches. Germline V gene lookup returns CDR1 DFQATT and CDR2 SNEGSKA (reference sequence). CDR3 length: 14 residues. The CDR3 nucleotides read TGCAGTGCTTCCCACAGGGGGCGGACCTACGAGCAGTACTTC. Amino acids: CSASHRGRTYEQYF.

This clonotype was seen repeatedly, ten times or more. The CDR3 sequence is CATGMGFLPRGRGYTF. CDR3 nucleotide sequence: TGTGCCACCGGGATGGGCTTCCTCCCCAGGGGAAGGGGCTACACCTTC. This chain connects TRBV15 to TRBJ1-2; D might be TRBD1 (6 bases). The V gene's germline CDR1 is LNHNV and CDR2 YYDKDF (reference sequence). This CDR3 comprises 16 residues. V gave up 8 bases and J gave up 8 bases, with 27 bases separating them.

The chain joins TRBV28 to TRBJ2-7; D remains ambiguous. V lost 6 bases and J 0 bases, leaving 12 bases between the germline ends. Germline CDR1 reads MDHEN; CDR2 reads SYDVKM. The length of the CDR3 is 14 residues. Written as DNA, the CDR3 is TGTGCCAGCAGGGAATCCGGCCGCTCCTACGAGCAGTACTTC. Its translation: CASRESGRSYEQYF.

This clonotype was picked up many times. The chain couples TRBV4-3 to TRBJ2-5, with D perhaps matching TRBD1 or TRBD2 (5 bases each). The length of the CDR3 is 14 residues. V was pared by 3 bases and J by 5 bases, with 13 bases between. Germline values: CDR1 LGHNA, CDR2 YSLEER. The CDR3 is CASSHIGRDETQYF. The CDR3 DNA follows: TGCGCCAGCAGCCATATAGGCAGGGACGAGACCCAGTACTTC.

This clonotype was observed at least ten times. The chain is built from TRBV19 and TRBJ2-7, with 8 bases that match TRBD1. V trimming: 5 bases; J trimming: 3 bases; junction bases outside the gene matches: 3. From germline, CDR1 is LNHDA and CDR2 SQIVND (reference sequence). This CDR3 comprises 13 residues. The CDR3 coding sequence is TGTGCCAGTAGTTTCGGACAGGGCTACGAGCAGTACTTC. It codes for CASSFGQGYEQYF.

This clonotype was recorded many times. The V gene is TRBV29-1, the J gene TRBJ2-5; TRBD2 agrees at 9 bases. This CDR3 is 15 amino acids long. After removal of 4 bases from V and 4 bases from J, the junction contained 10 bases not matched to a gene. From germline, CDR1 is SQVTM and CDR2 ANQGSEA. In nucleotides, the CDR3 is TGCAGCGTTGTAATAGCGGGAGATTCGGCAGAGACCCAGTACTTC. Translation gives CSVVIAGDSAETQYF.

This clonotype was detected ten times or more. CDR3 sequence (DNA): TGTGCCAGCAGCCCCCCCACTGGGACTAGCGCCTCCTACGAGCAGTACTTC. It yields the protein CASSPPTGTSASYEQYF. The rearrangement links TRBV7-8 to TRBJ2-7; 10 bases are a match to TRBD2. Trimming took 5 bases from V and 0 from J; bases not matched to a gene: 10. The V gene's germline CDR1 is SGHVS and CDR2 FQNEAQ. The CDR3 contains 17 residues.

This clonotype was observed at least ten times. J is TRBJ2-7 and V is TRBV5-1; 7 bases are a match to TRBD1. Germline V gives CDR1 SGHRS, CDR2 YFSETQ. CDR3 length equals 14 residues. With 5 bases clipped from V and 6 bases from J, the junction kept 11 bases outside the gene matches. This CDR3 reads CASRISDRAIEQYF. The CDR3, as DNA: TGCGCCAGCAGAATTTCCGACAGGGCCATCGAGCAGTACTTC.

This sequence joins TRBV11-1 and TRBJ1-2; tentatively, D is TRBD1 (6 bases). The V gene's germline CDR1 is SGHAT and CDR2 FQDESV (reference sequence). Trimming pared 5 bases from V and 2 bases from J, leaving 24 bases between. The CDR3 is 18 residues long. The CDR3 sequence: CASSPSSRFTQGNYGYTF. The CDR3 nucleotides read TGTGCCAGCAGCCCCTCCAGTCGCTTTACACAGGGCAACTATGGCTACACCTTC.

In DNA, the CDR3 is TGCGCCAGCAGCCAAGGCTCCATTTATAGCAATCAGCCCCAGCATTTT. Its protein is CASSQGSIYSNQPQHF. This chain links TRBV4-1 with TRBJ1-5; no definite D call. Trimming took 1 base from V and 0 from J, leaving 10 bases between them. The length of the CDR3 is 16 residues. The germline CDR1 and CDR2 sequences are MGHRA and YSYEKL.

This clonotype was counted ten times or more. V and J are TRBV11-2 and TRBJ2-7, with D possibly being TRBD1 or TRBD2 (6 bases each). The CDR3 has 14 amino acids. V was clipped by 1 base and J by 4 bases, with 11 bases between them. CDR1 is SGHAT, CDR2 FQNNGV, per germline. The CDR3 nucleotides read TGTGCCAGCAGCTTAGGGGGGGCAGGGTACGAGCAGTACTTC. It is translated as CASSLGGAGYEQYF.

The gene calls are TRBV6-2 or TRBV6-3 and TRBJ1-1; 8 nucleotides match TRBD1. V was clipped by 6 bases and J by 5 bases; unmatched bases: 8. CDR3 length equals 14 residues. Germline V gene data show CDR1 as MNHEY and CDR2 as SVGEGT. The CDR3 region is CASSPGGADTEAFF. CDR3 sequence (DNA): TGTGCCAGCAGCCCAGGGGGCGCGGATACTGAAGCTTTCTTT.

This clonotype was recorded at least ten times. This chain links TRBV2 with TRBJ2-7; D not certain. The germline V and J ends were trimmed by 0 bases and 3 bases, with 6 bases remaining between them. The CDR3 contains 13 residues. Germline assignment: CDR1 SNHLY and CDR2 FYNNEI. The CDR3 nucleotides are TGTGCCAGCAGTGAAGCGCCGAACTACGAGCAGTACTTC. This sequence encodes CASSEAPNYEQYF.

In this sample, this clonotype turned up many times. The chain is built from TRBV30 and TRBJ1-3, with D unresolved. Germline V gene lookup returns CDR1 GTSNPN and CDR2 SVGIG (reference sequence). V lost 0 bases to trimming and J lost 5 bases, with 8 bases between them. The CDR3 runs 13 residues. Here the CDR3 reads CAWSVGTRNTIYF. The DNA for the CDR3 is TGTGCCTGGAGTGTCGGTACTAGAAACACCATATATTTT.

The chain has TRBV28 and TRBJ2-2, with 7 bases fitting TRBD1. The CDR3 covers 13 residues. The trim removed 6 bases at V and 6 bases at J, leaving 4 bases unmatched. CDR1 and CDR2 (germline): MDHEN, SYDVKM. The CDR3 DNA is TGTGCCAGCAGCTTAACAGGGGCCGGGGAGCTGTTTTTT. This encodes CASSLTGAGELFF.

Many counts were recorded for this clonotype. The chain is built from TRBV9 and TRBJ2-7; 8 bases fit TRBD2. This CDR3 comprises 14 residues. Germline V gives CDR1 SGDLS, CDR2 YYNGEE. The V gene end was trimmed by 3 bases and the J gene end by 7 bases; junction bases not matched to a gene: 9. CDR3 DNA: TGTGCCAGCAGCGGGATAGCGGGGTCCGGGGAGCAGTACTTC. Translation: CASSGIAGSGEQYF. Looking up the rest from reference TRBV9 and TRBJ2-7 gives the full variable domain: DSGVTQTPKHLITATGQRVTLRCSPRSGDLSVYWYQQSLDQGLQFLIQYYNGEERAKGNILERFSAQQFPDLHSELNLSSLELGDSALYFCASSGIAGSGEQYFGPGTRLTVT.

There are many counts of this clonotype. This sequence joins TRBV19 and TRBJ2-2, with D perhaps TRBD2 (7 bases). Germline V gene sequence: CDR1 LNHDA, CDR2 SQIVND (reference sequence). This CDR3 has 16 residues. The germline V and J ends were trimmed by 5 bases and 4 bases, with 17 bases remaining between them. The CDR3 spells CASSREGGGSTGELFF. The CDR3 DNA is TGTGCCAGTAGTCGAGAGGGGGGAGGGAGCACCGGGGAGCTGTTTTTT.

The CDR3 region has the DNA TGTGCTAGTGGTTTGGTATCCGGGAGTCAAGAGACCCAGTACTTC. It encodes CASGLVSGSQETQYF. The gene calls are TRBV12-5 and TRBJ2-5; the D gene is possibly TRBD2 (6 bases). Germline lookup yields CDR1 LGHNT and CDR2 FRNRAP. The CDR3 runs to 15 residues. V shed 0 bases and J shed 2 bases, with 10 bases lying between them.

The gene calls are TRBV28 and TRBJ2-7; a possible D gene is TRBD1 (8 bases). The germline V gene encodes CDR1 MDHEN and CDR2 SYDVKM. The CDR3 loop spans 15 amino acids. Trimming shortened V by 6 bases and J by 4 bases, and 19 bases separated the two germline ends. DNA of the CDR3: TGTGCCAGCAGACAGGGGGGGCAGGGGGCTTACGAGCAGTACTTC. It translates to CASRQGGQGAYEQYF.

The rearrangement joins TRBV7-2 to TRBJ1-1; D ambiguous. Trimming stripped 4 bases from V and 11 bases from J, with 11 bases between. Germline V gene lookup returns CDR1 SGHTA and CDR2 FQGNSA. There are 11 residues in the CDR3. The CDR3 loop reads CASSSGPSAFF. The CDR3 DNA sequence: TGTGCCAGCAGCTCAGGACCCTCCGCTTTCTTT.

This clonotype was seen many times. The chain links TRBV3-1 to TRBJ2-2; D unclear. CDR3 length: 12 amino acids. With 4 bases removed from V and 4 bases from J, the gap between germline ends came to 4 bases. Germline values: CDR1 LGHDT, CDR2 YNNKEL (reference sequence). The CDR3 spells CASSLTTGELFF. Here the CDR3 DNA reads TGTGCCAGCAGCCTGACCACCGGGGAGCTGTTTTTT.

This clonotype was seen repeatedly, ten times or more. The chain has TRBV11-3 and TRBJ1-2; 8 bases fit TRBD1. Germline loops: CDR1 SGHNT, CDR2 YENEEA. The CDR3 totals 14 residues. V gave up 3 bases and J gave up 7 bases; unmatched junction bases: 7. This chain's CDR3 is CASSFSQGAGGYTF. The CDR3, as DNA: TGTGCCAGCAGCTTCTCCCAGGGGGCCGGTGGCTACACCTTC.

The table lists this clonotype with many counts. The chain carries TRBV5-1 and TRBJ1-1, with a possible D match to TRBD1 (6 bases). The germline CDR1 and CDR2 sequences are SGHRS and YFSETQ. There are 15 residues in the CDR3. V gave up 2 bases and J gave up 0 bases, with 11 bases separating them. The DNA of the CDR3 is TGCGCCAGCAGCTTTGGAGGGGGGATGAACACTGAAGCTTTCTTT. Encoded protein: CASSFGGGMNTEAFF.

The chain combines TRBV7-8 with TRBJ2-5; perhaps TRBD1 as D (6 bases). The germline CDR1 and CDR2 sequences are SGHVS and FQNEAQ. This CDR3 has 16 residues. The ends were cut back, 4 bases at V and 2 bases at J, with 17 bases in the middle. This CDR3 reads CASSSWVGQGQETQYF. The DNA for the CDR3 is TGTGCCAGCAGCTCCTGGGTCGGGCAGGGGCAAGAGACCCAGTACTTC.